This TCR beta chain was obtained from a study of T cell changes during pregnancy in multiple sclerosis. Germline values: CDR1 SEHNR, CDR2 FQNEAQ (reference sequence). With V trimmed by 4 bases and J by 16 bases, 8 bases remained unmatched. The CDR3 has 12 amino acids. Libraries were prepared by immunoSEQ multiplex PCR; TCRdb keeps only in-frame clonotypes and omits some of them. Here the sample spans about 75,000 clones, 94% being singletons. The chain employs TRBV7-9 and TRBJ2-1, with 9 bases that match TRBD1. The material sequenced was CD4+ T cells from peripheral blood mononuclear cells, taken after pregnancy. The sequence was obtained from a female donor with multiple sclerosis, enrolled in a pregnancy study. The CDR3 sequence: CASSWGRDREFF. The DNA of the CDR3 is TGTGCCAGCAGCTGGGGCCGGGACAGGGAATTCTTC.